The T cell receptor (beta chain) under discussion was sequenced for a study of lymphopenia after photon versus proton radiotherapy. Study-level findings and limits: Proton therapy kept repertoires fairly stable, unlike photons, which gained effector/memory cells. In patients who died, overall survival fell as post-nadir TCR diversity dropped more.

Measured with immunoSEQ multiplex PCR; TCRdb has only the in-frame clones, and not every one. The table records 42,000 or so clones, about 80% of them present only once. This CDR3 has 15 amino acids. Notes on this clone: Antigen unknown.

This TCR came from an older woman with pancreatic cancer. J is TRBJ1-3 and V is TRBV21-1; the D call of TRBD1 is as the table states it, not checked on the DNA. TRBV21-1 counts as a pseudogene. This material consisted of peripheral blood, taken from a patient treated with proton-based radiotherapy. CDR3 sequence reads: CASSKVGTAGNTIYF. The CDR3 DNA follows: TGTGCCAGCAGCAAAGTCGGGACAGCAGGAAACACCATATATTTT.